These T cell receptor beta chains were read from a single sample in a study of regulatory T cells in long-lasting Graves disease. TCRdb independently ran MiXCR on the multiplex PCR reads; one entry per CDR3 protein. The profile shows a few hundred thousand distinct CDR3 sequences, over 15% of them singletons. These data also formed part of another study, on T cells in Graves' hyperthyroidism and ophthalmopathy.

Sequences were derived from peripheral blood mononuclear cells (PBMCs), sampled at new diagnosis, from a patient treated with antithyroid drugs. The receptors derive from a woman younger than 35 with Graves disease. CDR3s include the opening cysteine and the closing phenylalanine or tryptophan. The order of the fields is J gene, D gene, CDR3 length, V gene, clone size, CDR3 DNA, CDR3 protein. The D gene is left open where the match is weak. Clone size is shown for a subset of rows, as once, few, many or a class of expanded clone.

TRBJ1-4 | . | 14 | TRBV5-1 | many | TGCGCCAGCAGACGACAGGATCCTAATGAAAAACTGTTTTTT | CASRRQDPNEKLFF
TRBJ2-5 | . | 12 | TRBV20-1 | . | TGCAGTGCTACCCGGGGCGCCGAGACCCAGTACTTC | CSATRGAETQYF
TRBJ2-3 | . | 16 | TRBV15 | few | TGTGCCACCAGCAGAACAGGGAGGTACCGCACAGATACGCAGTATTTT | CATSRTGRYRTDTQYF
TRBJ1-2 | . | 13 | TRBV7-8 | . | TGTGCCAGCAGCTTAGTTGGTGGCTATGGCTACACCTTC | CASSLVGGYGYTF
TRBJ1-1 | TRBD1 | 14 | TRBV28 | many | TGTGCCAGCAGTCCGACAGGGTCGGGTACTGAAGCTTTCTTT | CASSPTGSGTEAFF
TRBJ2-7 | TRBD2 | 15 | TRBV6-2/TRBV6-3 | many | TGTGCCAGCAGACAACCGGGACTAGGTGTAGTCGAGCAGTACTTC | CASRQPGLGVVEQYF
TRBJ2-3 | TRBD2 | 16 | TRBV30 | . | TGTGCCTGGAGTTTCACTAGCGGGAGGGCCACTGATACGCAGTATTTT | CAWSFTSGRATDTQYF
TRBJ2-3 | . | 13 | TRBV2 | few | TGTGCCAGCAGTGAAGCCGGCACAGATACGCAGTATTTT | CASSEAGTDTQYF
TRBJ2-2 | TRBD1 | 19 | TRBV7-2 | . | TGTGCCAGCAGACTGGGACAGGGGTCATCAGCGGGACGGACCGGGGAGCTGTTTTTT | CASRLGQGSSAGRTGELFF
TRBJ1-6 | TRBD1 | 15 | TRBV6-2/TRBV6-3 | few | TGTGCCAGCAGTTACACCGGGACAGGAAATTCACCCCTCCACTTT | CASSYTGTGNSPLHF
TRBJ1-5 | . | 15 | TRBV6-1 | . | TGTGCCAGCGCACAACGGTGGGGAAGCAATCAGCCCCAGCATTTT | CASAQRWGSNQPQHF
TRBJ2-1 | . | 11 | TRBV28 | many | TGTGCCAGCAGAAACTTGTTTGAGCAGTTCTTC | CASRNLFEQFF
TRBJ2-1 | TRBD2 | 16 | TRBV6-2/TRBV6-3 | few | TGTGCCAGCAGTTTACCCCCTAGCGGGAGGGTGAGTGAGCAGTTCTTC | CASSLPPSGRVSEQFF
TRBJ2-1 | . | 11 | TRBV5-1 | many | TGTGCCAGCAGCTCGAACAATGAGCAGTTCTTC | CASSSNNEQFF
TRBJ2-7 | . | 13 | TRBV6-2/TRBV6-3 | . | TGTGCCAGCAGCCGAACGGCAGGTTACGAGCAGTACTTC | CASSRTAGYEQYF
TRBJ2-5 | . | 16 | TRBV5-1 | many | TGCGCCAGCAGCGAGGCGGGATGGGTGTTGGAAGAGACCCAGTACTTC | CASSEAGWVLEETQYF
TRBJ2-1 | . | 14 | TRBV4-1 | few | TGCGCCAGCAGCCAAGGGTTGGGGTACAATGAGCAGTTCTTC | CASSQGLGYNEQFF
TRBJ2-7 | TRBD2 | 13 | TRBV28 | many | TGTGCCAGCAGTCCTCGGACTAGCTTCGAGCAGTACTTC | CASSPRTSFEQYF
TRBJ2-7 | TRBD1 | 16 | TRBV11-2 | many | TGTGCCAGCAGCTTAGATCTAGGACAGGGGTCCTACGAGCAGTACTTC | CASSLDLGQGSYEQYF
TRBJ2-3 | TRBD2 | 15 | TRBV9 | few | TGTGCCAGCAGCGTAGGGGCTAGCGGGGGAGTGGAGCAGTATTTT | CASSVGASGGVEQYF
TRBJ2-1 | . | 12 | TRBV5-4 | . | TGTGCCAGCAGCCCATCTGGGGCGGGGCAGTTCTTC | CASSPSGAGQFF
TRBJ2-7 | TRBD2 | 16 | TRBV7-6 | many | TGTGCCAGCAGCCCAGGCACCCGCGGGACTAGCGCCGAGCAGTACTTC | CASSPGTRGTSAEQYF
TRBJ2-7 | . | 14 | TRBV6-1 | many | TGTGCCAGCAAGGACGGAACCCTCTCCTACGAGCAGTACTTC | CASKDGTLSYEQYF
TRBJ2-1 | . | 12 | TRBV12-3/TRBV12-4 | . | TGTGCCAGCAGTTTCGTGGGGGTCGAGCAGTTCTTC | CASSFVGVEQFF
TRBJ2-7 | TRBD2 | 15 | TRBV5-1 | many | TGCGCCAGCAGCTCTAGCGGGAGGTTCATCTACGAGCAGTACTTC | CASSSSGRFIYEQYF
TRBJ2-7 | . | 14 | TRBV3-1 | many | TGTGCCAGCAGCCTCCGGGGTAGTATCTACGAGCAGTACTTC | CASSLRGSIYEQYF
TRBJ2-1 | . | 14 | TRBV7-3 | few | TGTGCCAGCAGCTTCGGTGGGGGGCCGGATGAGCAGTTCTTC | CASSFGGGPDEQFF
TRBJ2-1 | . | 17 | TRBV9 | few | TGTGCCAGCAGCGTAGCTATCACCTTTAGGGAGAACAATGAGCAGTTCTTC | CASSVAITFRENNEQFF
TRBJ2-5 | . | 14 | TRBV6-5 | many | TGTGCCAGCAGTTACTCGATGGACGTAGAGACCCAGTACTTC | CASSYSMDVETQYF
TRBJ2-2 | . | 14 | TRBV7-8 | many | TGTGCCAGCAGCGCTCAGGAAAACACCGGGGAGCTGTTTTTT | CASSAQENTGELFF
TRBJ2-1 | . | 16 | TRBV14 | once | TGTGCCAGCAGCCAAGATTTTGGGGCGGTCTACAATGAGCAGTTCTTC | CASSQDFGAVYNEQFF
TRBJ2-1 | TRBD2 | 17 | TRBV9 | . | TGTGCCAGCAGCCCCTCAATAGCGGGCAGCTCCTACAATGAGCAGTTCTTC | CASSPSIAGSSYNEQFF
TRBJ2-4 | TRBD2 | 13 | TRBV2 | many | TGTGCCAGCAACTCCGGGACTAGAAACATTCAGTACTTC | CASNSGTRNIQYF
TRBJ2-3 | TRBD1 | 15 | TRBV12-3/TRBV12-4 | many | TGTGCCAGCAGCCTCCGGGACAGGGGTGTAGATACGCAGTATTTT | CASSLRDRGVDTQYF
TRBJ2-3 | . | 17 | TRBV28 | many | TGTGCCAGCAGGCAACCCTCCGCAGGAAGTAGGGCAGATACGCAGTATTTT | CASRQPSAGSRADTQYF
TRBJ2-2 | . | 16 | TRBV24-1 | . | TGTGCCACCAGTGATACGAGAGGGTTGAGCACCGGGGAGCTGTTTTTT | CATSDTRGLSTGELFF
TRBJ2-1 | TRBD1 | 15 | TRBV5-1 | many | TGCGCCAGCAGCTCCGACAGGGGACGGTTCTATGAGCAGTTCTTC | CASSSDRGRFYEQFF
TRBJ2-7 | . | 15 | TRBV27 | few | TGTGCCAGCAGTTTAAATCTAGGGCGGGACTACGAGCAGTACTTC | CASSLNLGRDYEQYF
TRBJ1-5 | . | 14 | TRBV27 | many | TGTGCCAGCAGTTACCCAGGGAGCAATCAGCCCCAGCATTTT | CASSYPGSNQPQHF
TRBJ2-1 | TRBD1 | 13 | TRBV30 | few | TGTGCCTGGAGAAGGGGGCGAATGGAGGAGCAGTTCTTC | CAWRRGRMEEQFF
TRBJ2-7 | . | 14 | TRBV4-1 | many | TGCGCCAGCAGCCAAGCTGAGCCCGCGTACGAGCAGTACTTC | CASSQAEPAYEQYF
TRBJ1-2 | TRBD1 | 14 | TRBV10-3 | . | TGTGCCATCAACGGACAGGGGATCGACTATGGCTACACCTTC | CAINGQGIDYGYTF
TRBJ2-7 | . | 15 | TRBV6-1 | few | TGTGCCAGCAGTGAAGGGCGGGGTTTCGTATACGAGCAGTACTTC | CASSEGRGFVYEQYF
TRBJ2-2 | . | 12 | TRBV24-1 | . | TGTGCCACCAGTGATTTGAGGGGGGAGCTGTTTTTT | CATSDLRGELFF
TRBJ2-2 | . | 15 | TRBV7-9 | few | TGTGCCAGCAGCTTGCCAGGGGGGCTCACCGGGGAGCTGTTTTTT | CASSLPGGLTGELFF
TRBJ2-3 | TRBD1 | 14 | TRBV30 | many | TGTGCCTGGAGGAGGACAGGGAACACAGATACGCAGTATTTT | CAWRRTGNTDTQYF
TRBJ2-5 | TRBD1 | 13 | TRBV6-1 | many | TGTGCCAGCAGGCCAGGGGGCCAAGAGACCCAGTACTTC | CASRPGGQETQYF
TRBJ2-1 | . | 14 | TRBV20-1 | many | TGCAGTGCTCGTAGCGGATTGGGGCGGAATGAGCAGTTCTTC | CSARSGLGRNEQFF
TRBJ2-7 | . | 14 | TRBV7-8 | . | TGTGCCAGCAGCCCAGAGAACACAGCCTACGAGCAGTACTTC | CASSPENTAYEQYF
TRBJ1-2 | . | 13 | TRBV20-1 | many | TGCAGTGCTAGAGGAGGGCGAAACTATGGCTACACCTTC | CSARGGRNYGYTF
TRBJ2-1 | . | 16 | TRBV5-1 | many | TGTGCCAGCAGCTTAGCCTCCGGGACCTCGTACAATGAGCAGTTCTTC | CASSLASGTSYNEQFF
TRBJ2-2 | TRBD1 | 15 | TRBV5-1 | few | TGCGCCAGCAGCTTGGGACAGGGCGATACCGGGGAGCTGTTTTTT | CASSLGQGDTGELFF
TRBJ1-1 | . | 13 | TRBV10-1 | . | TGCGCCAGCAGTGACCAGAGGGCACGGCCGGCTTTCTTT | CASSDQRARPAFF
TRBJ2-1 | TRBD2 | 18 | TRBV7-9 | . | TGTGCCAGCAGCCACAAGACTAGCGGAGGCGGCTCCTACAATGAGCAGTTCTTC | CASSHKTSGGGSYNEQFF
TRBJ2-2 | . | 14 | TRBV6-1 | many | TGTGCCAGCAGGCGGGACCCTTTAACCGGGGAGCTGTTTTTT | CASRRDPLTGELFF